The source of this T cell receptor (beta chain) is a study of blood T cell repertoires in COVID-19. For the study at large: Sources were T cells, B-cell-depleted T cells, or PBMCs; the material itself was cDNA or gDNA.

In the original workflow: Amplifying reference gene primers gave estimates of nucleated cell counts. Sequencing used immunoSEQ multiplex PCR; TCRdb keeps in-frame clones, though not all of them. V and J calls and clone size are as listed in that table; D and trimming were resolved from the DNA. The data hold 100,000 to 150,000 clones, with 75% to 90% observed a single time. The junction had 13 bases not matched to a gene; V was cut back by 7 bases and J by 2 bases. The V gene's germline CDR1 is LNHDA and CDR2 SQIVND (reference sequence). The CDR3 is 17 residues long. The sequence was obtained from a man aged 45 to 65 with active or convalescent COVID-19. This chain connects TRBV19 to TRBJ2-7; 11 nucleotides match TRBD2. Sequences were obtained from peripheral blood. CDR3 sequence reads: CASKDRSTSGGTYEQYF. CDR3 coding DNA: TGTGCCAGTAAGGATAGATCAACTAGCGGGGGAACCTACGAGCAGTACTTC.